This TCR beta chain was recorded in a study of T cells after yellow fever vaccination. Study overall: Preparation of the low-cell-number fractions used SMART-Seq v4 Ultra Low Input. Whole-study results and caveats: The CD4 compartment and the CD8 compartment contained a small share of clonotypes in common. Booster sampling recovered most clones from primary vaccination (nearly 98% CD4, around 90% CD8).

In this sample, this clonotype turned up a few times. Its antigen is undetermined. Researchers made TCR cDNA using 5'RACE template switching, and this step added a universal primer site and UMIs. One entry per CDR3 protein results from TCRdb running MiXCR on the 5' RACE reads. Altogether some 320,000 distinct CDR3 sequences are present, around 4.5% being singletons, with the ten largest covering less than 20%. This CDR3 spans 13 amino acids. Germline CDR1 is SGHNT and CDR2 is YENEEA. The germline V and J ends were trimmed by 3 bases and 5 bases, with 9 bases remaining between them. The rearrangement links TRBV11-3 to TRBJ2-3; D is possibly TRBD1 (6 bases). This sample comprised PBMCs, obtained 15 days after the yellow fever booster vaccination. The TCR sequence derives from a man between 18 and 29 years old who received the YFV17D yellow fever vaccine. In nucleotides, the CDR3 is TGTGCCAGCAGCTTGGTCAGGGGAGATACGCAGTATTTT. Amino acids: CASSLVRGDTQYF.